Listed here are 15 T cell receptor beta chains from one sample, sequenced in a study of T cells in Graves' hyperthyroidism and ophthalmopathy. TCR beta CDR3 sequences were amplified from RNA transcripts. First-round RT-PCR of the TCR CDR3 relied on the HTBI primer set. One entry per CDR3 protein results from TCRdb running MiXCR on the multiplex PCR reads. This table holds approximately 570,000 distinct CDR3 sequences, just under 20% found once. The sample comprised blood. These receptors all stem from a man aged 40-50 years with Graves' ophthalmopathy.

This clonotype was recorded a few times. V and J are TRBV7-2 and TRBJ1-6; 9 positions match TRBD1. Germline loops: CDR1 SGHTA, CDR2 FQGNSA. This CDR3 is 15 amino acids long. J lost 6 bases, V lost 4 bases, and 4 bases had no gene match. The CDR3 nucleotides are TGTGCCAGCAGCTACGACAGGGGGTCTAATTCACCCCTCCACTTT. Its translation: CASSYDRGSNSPLHF.

J is TRBJ1-1 and V is TRBV10-2; TRBD1 might be the D (6 bases). The germline gives CDR1 WSHSY, CDR2 SAAADI. Between the trimmed V and J ends, which lost 3 bases and 7 bases, there was a span of 12 bases. CDR3 length: 13 residues. The CDR3 DNA reads TGCGCCAGCAGTGAAGGGGGGGCACGTGAAGCTTTCTTT. Protein sequence: CASSEGGAREAFF.

This clonotype was counted a few times. V gene TRBV20-1 combines with J gene TRBJ2-3; TRBD2 is a possible D gene (7 bases). Trimming removed 7 bases at V and 1 base at J, with 12 bases between. This CDR3 contains 13 residues. Germline V CDR1 and CDR2: DFQATT, SNEGSKA (reference sequence). CDR3 DNA: TGCAGTGTAGGAGGGGGGGGCACAGATACGCAGTATTTT. Translating it yields CSVGGGGTDTQYF.

The chain joins TRBV13 to TRBJ2-1; TRBD2 matches at 10 bases. Germline CDR1 is PRHDT and CDR2 is FYEKMQ (reference sequence). The CDR3 runs to 16 residues. The V segment lost 4 bases and the J segment 2 bases; nucleotides outside the gene matches: 5. The DNA for the CDR3 is TGTGCCAGCAGCTCGAGCGGGAGGGTCACCTACAATGAGCAGTTCTTC. This encodes CASSSSGRVTYNEQFF.

The CDR3 here is CASSYPTTGTYSGNTIYF. The CDR3, as DNA: TGTGCCAGCAGTTACCCGACGACGGGTACCTACTCTGGAAACACCATATATTTT. The chain couples TRBV6-2 or TRBV6-3 to TRBJ1-3; D gene uncertain. The CDR3 sequence is 18 residues long. Trimming took off 2 bases at V and 0 bases at J, with 17 bases between the two ends. Germline CDR1 MNHEY, CDR2 SVGEGT.

The chain joins TRBV28 to TRBJ2-7; D may correspond to TRBD1 or TRBD2 (5 bases each). Germline V lookup: CDR1 MDHEN, CDR2 SYDVKM. The CDR3 is 13 amino acids. The ends were cut back, 6 bases at V and 2 bases at J, with 11 bases in the middle. The CDR3, as DNA: TGTGCCAGCAGACTCGGGGACCCCTACGAGCAGTACTTC. Translated: CASRLGDPYEQYF.

This clonotype was found many times. The rearrangement links TRBV20-1 to TRBJ2-5; the match to TRBD2 covers 15 bases. Germline V lookup: CDR1 DFQATT, CDR2 SNEGSKA (reference sequence). This CDR3 comprises 17 residues. Losses at the gene ends were 6 bases for V and 5 bases for J; bases not matched to a gene: 13. CDR3 protein: CSAPGLAGGSFFETQYF. In nucleotides, the CDR3 is TGCAGTGCGCCTGGACTAGCGGGGGGGAGTTTTTTTGAGACCCAGTACTTC.

This clonotype was found many times. The CDR3 sequence: CASSPSSTGGQETQYF. The DNA for the CDR3 is TGTGCCAGCAGCCCCTCTTCGACAGGGGGCCAAGAGACCCAGTACTTC. This chain joins TRBV11-1 and TRBJ2-5; 9 nucleotides line up with TRBD1. Looked up from germline, CDR1 is SGHAT and CDR2 is FQDESV (reference sequence). This CDR3 is 16 amino acids long. With 5 bases clipped from V and 1 base from J, the junction kept 8 bases outside the gene matches.

This chain connects TRBV4-3 to TRBJ2-7, with 12 bases identical to TRBD2. CDR3 length equals 18 residues. Trimming at V came to 4 bases and at J to 2 bases, leaving 12 bases not matched to a gene. The germline V gene has CDR1 LGHNA and CDR2 YSLEER. The CDR3 DNA reads TGCGCCAGCAGCCGAGTTCCCTCGACTAGCGGGAGACCCTACGAGCAGTACTTC. Its translation: CASSRVPSTSGRPYEQYF.

This clonotype was counted ten times or more. The chain employs TRBV5-1 and TRBJ2-1; a weak D match, TRBD2 (6 bases). The CDR3 consists of 14 residues. Between the trimmed V and J ends, which lost 3 bases and 4 bases, there was a span of 11 bases. From germline, CDR1 is SGHRS and CDR2 YFSETQ. The CDR3 DNA is TGCGCCAGCAGCTCCCCGGGACTGTACAATGAGCAGTTCTTC. Translation: CASSSPGLYNEQFF.

J is TRBJ2-7 and V is TRBV12-3 or TRBV12-4; D remains unclear. V shed 3 bases and J shed 5 bases, with 11 bases lying between them. This CDR3 region has 13 residues. CDR3 sequence: CASSLWGQDEQYF. Written as DNA, the CDR3 is TGTGCCAGCAGTTTGTGGGGTCAGGACGAGCAGTACTTC.

This clonotype has ten or more counts. The chain couples TRBV28 to TRBJ1-1; 11 bases match TRBD1. V was clipped by 5 bases and J by 11 bases; unmatched bases: 7. The germline CDR1 and CDR2 sequences are MDHEN and SYDVKM. CDR3 size: 13 residues. Here the CDR3 reads CASSGGQGARAFF. CDR3 DNA sequence: TGTGCCAGCAGTGGCGGACAGGGGGCCCGGGCTTTCTTT.

This clonotype has only a few counts. The chain links TRBV20-1 to TRBJ2-7, with 12 bases aligning to TRBD2. Germline CDR1 is DFQATT and CDR2 is SNEGSKA (reference sequence). J lost 3 bases, V lost 5 bases, and 8 bases had no gene match. There are 15 residues in the CDR3. In nucleotides, the CDR3 is TGCAGTGCTGAGCCCCCGGGACTAGCGGGCTACGAGCAGTACTTC. Amino acids: CSAEPPGLAGYEQYF.

This clonotype was observed a few times. The chain has TRBV3-1 and TRBJ1-3, with TRBD1 matching 7 bases. This CDR3 spans 16 amino acids. From germline, CDR1 is LGHDT and CDR2 YNNKEL (reference sequence). V was pared by 0 bases and J by 4 bases, with 6 bases of the junction left unmatched. CDR3 in amino acids: CASSQELRGRGNTIYF. As DNA, the CDR3 is TGTGCCAGCAGCCAAGAACTAAGGGGGCGCGGAAACACCATATATTTT.

This clonotype came up a few times. The chain employs TRBV7-8 and TRBJ2-5; possibly TRBD1 for D (5 bases). The germline CDR1 and CDR2 sequences are SGHVS and FQNEAQ. There are 15 residues in the CDR3. V lost 2 bases and J lost 1, with 11 bases in between. As DNA, the CDR3 is TGTGCCAGCAGCTTAAGTTGGACACCCCAAGAGACCCAGTACTTC. It is translated as CASSLSWTPQETQYF. The full variable domain, its missing parts supplied by reference TRBV7-8 and TRBJ2-5, is GAGVSQSPRYKVAKRGQDVALRCDPISGHVSLFWYQQALGQGPEFLTYFQNEAQLDKSGLPSDRFFAERPEGSVSTLKIQRTQQEDSAVYLCASSLSWTPQETQYFGPGTRLLVL.